Below, 17 T cell receptor beta chains from the same sample are listed, as sequenced in a study of T-cell memory formation after mild COVID-19. One entry per CDR3 protein, called by TCRdb with MiXCR from the 5' RACE reads. This table holds 300,000 to 350,000 distinct CDR3 sequences, about 13% found once. Input material: PBMCs or a T cell subset sorted from them (not recorded which). Receptors were obtained from a man aged 18 to 29 who had mild COVID-19 (a few samples of this study predate the infection). Cell type and time point are not known.

The rearrangement uses TRBV7-2 and TRBJ1-2, with D tentatively TRBD1 (5 bases). V shed 7 bases and J shed 6 bases, with 18 bases lying between them. Germline V lookup: CDR1 SGHTA, CDR2 FQGNSA. The CDR3 is 14 residues long. The CDR3 spells CASNDQTGGNGYTF. CDR3 nucleotide sequence: TGTGCCAGCAACGACCAAACCGGGGGGAATGGCTACACCTTC.

The genes are TRBV24-1 and TRBJ2-1; 13 nucleotides line up with TRBD2. V lost 3 bases, J lost 5 bases, and 6 bases stayed unmatched. Germline V gene sequence: CDR1 KGHDR, CDR2 SFDVKD. The CDR3 loop spans 17 amino acids. The CDR3 spells CATSDGGLAGVNNEQFF. The DNA of the CDR3 is TGTGCCACCAGTGATGGCGGACTAGCGGGGGTTAACAATGAGCAGTTCTTC.

The V call is TRBV12-5, the J call TRBJ1-2; perhaps TRBD1 as D (5 bases). Germline CDR1 reads LGHNT; CDR2 reads FRNRAP. The CDR3 length is 12 residues. Deletions cut 6 bases from V and 10 bases from J, with 15 bases between. As DNA, the CDR3 is TGTGCTAGTGGGTGGGGCCGCTGGGACTACACCTTC. Amino acid sequence: CASGWGRWDYTF.

This chain links TRBV7-9 with TRBJ2-7; TRBD1 aligns across 7 bases. The CDR3 contains 15 residues. The V and J ends lost 5 bases and 0 bases, in that order; junction bases with no gene match: 7. The germline gives CDR1 SEHNR, CDR2 FQNEAQ (reference sequence). CDR3 amino acids: CASSPVRGSSYEQYV. Written as DNA, the CDR3 is TGTGCCAGCAGCCCCGTCAGGGGGAGCTCCTACGAGCAGTACGTC.

This clonotype was observed many times. The chain carries TRBV4-1 and TRBJ2-7, with 10 bases lining up with TRBD2. V shed 0 bases and J 6 bases; nucleotides not matched to a gene: 11. CDR3 size: 17 residues. Germline V gene data show CDR1 as MGHRA and CDR2 as YSYEKL. CDR3: CASSQEGKTSGKTEQYF. CDR3 coding DNA: TGCGCCAGCAGCCAAGAAGGGAAAACTAGCGGGAAAACCGAGCAGTACTTC.

This sequence joins TRBV7-8 and TRBJ2-3, with 9 bases aligning to TRBD1. The V gene's germline CDR1 is SGHVS and CDR2 FQNEAQ. The trim removed 6 bases at V and 2 bases at J, leaving 9 bases unmatched. This CDR3 has 16 amino acids. CDR3 sequence (DNA): TGTGCCAGCAGGAGCGTCCGGGACAGGGACACAGATACGCAGTATTTT. This codes for CASRSVRDRDTDTQYF.

This chain connects TRBV25-1 to TRBJ2-3; a possible D gene is TRBD2 (6 bases). The CDR3 is 14 residues long. CDR1 is MGHDK and CDR2 is SYGVNS in the germline V gene. The V end was cut by 3 bases, the J end by 5 bases, with 12 bases between. The DNA of the CDR3 is TGTGCCAGCAGTGATCTAATGCGGGGAGATACGCAGTATTTT. This translates into CASSDLMRGDTQYF.

This sequence joins TRBV6-5 and TRBJ1-2; D call uncertain. Trimming removed 2 bases at V and 3 bases at J, with 16 bases between. The germline V gene encodes CDR1 MNHEY and CDR2 SVGAGI. This CDR3 spans 16 amino acids. CDR3 sequence: CASSYLDGKVYYGYTF. The CDR3 nucleotides are TGTGCCAGCAGTTACCTGGACGGAAAGGTTTACTATGGCTACACCTTC.

This chain links TRBV6-2 or TRBV6-3 with TRBJ1-2; no firm D call. The CDR3 length is 11 residues. Per the germline V gene, CDR1 is MNHEY and CDR2 is SVGEGT. Trimming removed 6 bases from V and 5 bases from J, with 7 bases in between. For the CDR3, the DNA is TGTGCCAGCAGGACGACTTATGGCTACACCTTC. This encodes CASRTTYGYTF.

In its sample, this clonotype was seen many times. The CDR3 loop reads CASSFSDGYEQYF. The CDR3 bases are TGTGCCAGCAGTTTCTCGGACGGCTACGAGCAGTACTTC. This sequence joins TRBV27 and TRBJ2-7; D not resolved. The CDR3 consists of 13 residues. Trimming pared 3 bases from V and 3 bases from J, leaving 9 bases between. CDR1 and CDR2 (germline): MNHEY, SMNVEV (reference sequence).

Only a few counts were recorded for this clonotype. V is TRBV7-3 and J is TRBJ2-1; D is undetermined. The CDR3 extends over 14 amino acids. Germline-derived CDR1 and CDR2 are SGHTA and FQGTGA. The germline V and J ends were trimmed by 2 bases and 3 bases, with 8 bases remaining between them. The CDR3 here is CASSLAANYNEQFF. CDR3 nucleotides: TGTGCCAGCAGCTTAGCGGCGAACTACAATGAGCAGTTCTTC.

This clonotype came up once. The chain combines TRBV6-5 with TRBJ1-2, with unresolved D. This CDR3 is 13 amino acids long. In germline, CDR1 is MNHEY, CDR2 SVGAGI. The germline V and J ends were trimmed by 6 bases and 1 base, with 9 bases remaining between them. This CDR3 is CASRATRNYGYTF. The CDR3, as DNA: TGTGCCAGCAGAGCCACCCGTAACTATGGCTACACCTTC.

This clonotype was seen a handful of times. J is TRBJ1-1 and V is TRBV20-1; D might be TRBD1 (5 bases). The germline V gene has CDR1 DFQATT and CDR2 SNEGSKA (reference sequence). V lost 0 bases and J lost 11, with 19 bases in between. This CDR3 is 14 amino acids long. The CDR3 DNA follows: TGCAGTGCTAGAGATCGAGTAGGGCTGGAGGGGGCTTTCTTT. Protein: CSARDRVGLEGAFF.

This clonotype was observed at least ten times. The rearrangement joins TRBV7-2 to TRBJ2-5; D call uncertain. CDR1 is SGHTA and CDR2 is FQGNSA in the germline V gene. With 2 bases removed from V and 4 bases from J, the gap between germline ends came to 17 bases. The CDR3 consists of 16 residues. The CDR3 DNA is TGTGCCAGCAGCTTACGTAAGGGTGGTCTTGGAGAGACCCAGTACTTC. Its protein is CASSLRKGGLGETQYF.

The J gene is TRBJ2-4, the V gene TRBV19, with 7 nucleotides matching TRBD1. The CDR3 extends over 14 amino acids. V dropped 4 bases and J dropped 5; count of bases not matched to a gene: 5. Germline assignment: CDR1 LNHDA and CDR2 SQIVND (reference sequence). CDR3 in DNA: TGTGCCAGTAGTAATGACAGGGTAGAAAACATTCAGTACTTC. Its protein is CASSNDRVENIQYF.

V is TRBV7-2 and J is TRBJ1-5, with D uncertain. The CDR3 spans 15 residues. CDR1 is SGHTA and CDR2 is FQGNSA in the germline V gene. V was clipped by 0 bases and J by 3 bases, with 9 bases between them. CDR3 nucleotides: TGTGCCAGCAGCTTAGCGAAGTCTATCAATCAGCCCCAGCATTTT. Translating gives CASSLAKSINQPQHF.

Note on this clonotype: Being one base from a much bigger clone, this may be a read error. The chain combines TRBV3-1 with TRBJ1-2; 7 nucleotides line up with TRBD1. This CDR3 spans 14 amino acids. Trimming took 4 bases from V and 4 from J; bases not matched to a gene: 6. Per the germline V gene, CDR1 is LGHDT and CDR2 is YNNKEL (reference sequence). The CDR3 region is CASSRDRDSYGYTF. In nucleotides, the CDR3 is TGTGCCAGCAGCCGAGACCGGGACAGCTATGGCTACACCTTC.